This T cell receptor (beta chain) was found in a study of identical twins. Study findings and constraints: Model-predicted out-of-frame TCR alpha sharing fell below observed values in monozygotic twins.

As concerns this clonotype: Its target is not known.

A universal primer binding site was introduced by template switching. The final cDNA contained unique molecular identifiers. One entry per CDR3 protein results from TCRdb running MiXCR on the 5' RACE reads. This table has about 790,000 distinct CDR3 sequences, around a sixth appearing once. The germline V and J ends were trimmed by 10 bases and 5 bases, with 17 bases remaining between them. The CDR3 loop spans 14 amino acids. Germline V lookup: CDR1 SNHLY, CDR2 FYNNEI. The same data also contributed to another study, on T cells expressing NK-cell markers.

The source is a young woman in good health. The rearrangement joins TRBV2 to TRBJ2-2; D might be TRBD2 (5 bases). The sample comprised PBMCs. Here the CDR3 DNA reads TGTGCCACCCAGCGGATACTGGGGACCGGGGAGCTGTTTTTT. Translated: CATQRILGTGELFF.